What follows are 20 T cell receptor beta chains derived from one specimen sequenced in a study of blood T cell repertoires in COVID-19. Here immunoSEQ multiplex PCR was the method, and the copy in TCRdb shows in-frame clones only, minus some. The sample holds a few hundred thousand clones, 65% to 85% seen once. Sequenced material: PBMCs or T cells enriched from blood (not recorded which). Source of these receptors: a man aged 45 to 65 who had recovered from COVID-19.

This clone was recorded a few times. V and J are TRBV7-8 and TRBJ1-5; TRBD1 matches 8 bases. The CDR3 is 15 amino acids. Germline V CDR1 and CDR2: SGHVS, FQNEAQ. The V and J ends lost 7 bases and 3 bases, in that order; junction bases with no gene match: 8. CDR3 protein: CASTQRQGFNQPQHF. The CDR3 nucleotides are TGTGCCAGCACCCAAAGACAGGGGTTCAATCAGCCCCAGCATTTT.

The chain uses TRBV15 and TRBJ1-2; no firm D call. The CDR3 extends over 15 amino acids. Germline assignment: CDR1 LNHNV and CDR2 YYDKDF (reference sequence). The germline V and J ends were trimmed by 5 bases and 8 bases, with 21 bases remaining between them. DNA of the CDR3: TGTGCCACCAGCCGCCAAGTGAGTCCGGGTATAGGCTACACCTTC. Residues: CATSRQVSPGIGYTF.

The chain couples TRBV10-1 to TRBJ2-1; weak D call: TRBD2 (6 bases). This CDR3 has 14 residues. The ends were cut back, 4 bases at V and 10 bases at J, with 17 bases in the middle. The germline CDR1 and CDR2 sequences are WNHNN and SYGVQD (reference sequence). The CDR3 loop reads CASSGIYERGEQFF. CDR3 nucleotides: TGCGCCAGCAGTGGTATCTACGAACGGGGGGAGCAGTTCTTC.

The V call is TRBV10-1, the J call TRBJ1-1; perhaps TRBD1 as D (5 bases). The ends were cut back, 3 bases at V and 12 bases at J, with 23 bases in the middle. The CDR3 runs 15 residues. From germline, CDR1 is WNHNN and CDR2 SYGVQD (reference sequence). The CDR3: CASSENPGGVGGTFF. Written as DNA, the CDR3 is TGCGCCAGCAGTGAAAATCCCGGAGGAGTCGGGGGAACTTTCTTT.

The rearrangement uses TRBV29-1 and TRBJ2-1; TRBD2 aligns across 12 bases. This CDR3 spans 17 amino acids. Per germline, CDR1 SQVTM and CDR2 ANQGSEA. V was pared by 4 bases and J by 8 bases, with 15 bases of the junction left unmatched. The CDR3 spells CSVVKLARASGGDEQFF. The CDR3, as DNA: TGCAGCGTTGTAAAACTGGCGAGGGCTAGCGGGGGGGATGAGCAGTTCTTC.

The chain couples TRBV25-1 to TRBJ1-2; D gene ambiguous. Germline CDR1 MGHDK, CDR2 SYGVNS. Deletions cut 4 bases from V and 5 bases from J, with 8 bases between. The CDR3 runs to 12 residues. This CDR3 reads CASSGTAYGYTF. The CDR3 DNA reads as TGTGCCAGCAGTGGCACAGCTTATGGCTACACCTTC.

The chain employs TRBV19 and TRBJ2-1, with D tentatively TRBD1 (5 bases). The CDR3 contains 17 residues. Germline V CDR1 and CDR2: LNHDA, SQIVND (reference sequence). V was shortened by 4 bases and J by 0 bases, with 16 bases between the two germline ends. The CDR3 sequence: CASSNPRVSGSYNEQFF. The DNA of the CDR3 is TGTGCCAGTAGTAATCCCAGGGTGTCAGGCTCCTACAATGAGCAGTTCTTC. Based on the CDR3 plus reference TRBV19 and TRBJ2-1, the full variable domain is DGGITQSPKYLFRKEGQNVTLSCEQNLNHDAMYWYRQDPGQGLRLIYYSQIVNDFQKGDIAEGYSVSREKKESFPLTVTSAQKNPTAFYLCASSNPRVSGSYNEQFFGPGTRLTVL.

This chain joins TRBV28 and TRBJ2-7; possibly TRBD1 for D (5 bases). Germline values: CDR1 MDHEN, CDR2 SYDVKM. The CDR3 is made up of 12 amino acids. The germline V and J ends were trimmed by 2 bases and 8 bases, with 10 bases remaining between them. CDR3 amino acids: CASSLRGDKQYF. Here the CDR3 DNA reads TGTGCCAGCAGTTTAAGGGGCGATAAGCAGTACTTC.

The chain is built from TRBV7-6 and TRBJ2-1, with 11 positions matching TRBD1. Germline V gives CDR1 SGHVS, CDR2 FNYEAQ. The trim removed 4 bases at V and 4 bases at J, leaving 6 bases unmatched. This CDR3 is 16 amino acids long. The DNA for the CDR3 is TGTGCCAGCAGCTACGCGGGACAGGGGGTGTACAATGAGCAGTTCTTC. Protein product: CASSYAGQGVYNEQFF. Based on the CDR3 plus reference TRBV7-6 and TRBJ2-1, the full variable domain is GAGVSQSPRYKVTKRGQDVALRCDPISGHVSLYWYRQALGQGPEFLTYFNYEAQQDKSGLPNDRFSAERPEGSISTLTIQRTEQRDSAMYRCASSYAGQGVYNEQFFGPGTRLTVL.

The chain employs TRBV14 and TRBJ2-5, with 12 nucleotides matching TRBD2. Germline CDR1 is SGHDN and CDR2 is FVKESK. Trimming cost V 6 bases and J 4 bases; bases outside gene matches: 3. The CDR3 is 14 amino acids. In DNA form, the CDR3 reads TGTGCCAGCAGTCGGACTAGCGGGATAGAGACCCAGTACTTC. Its protein is CASSRTSGIETQYF.

CDR3 sequence (DNA): TGCGCCAGCAGCTTGGCCCAACGGGGCGGGGGCACTGAAGCTTTCTTT. Translated, it gives CASSLAQRGGGTEAFF. The chain joins TRBV5-1 to TRBJ1-1, with D tentatively TRBD1 (5 bases). The germline gives CDR1 SGHRS, CDR2 YFSETQ. The CDR3 length is 16 residues. The V and J ends lost 0 bases and 4 bases respectively, with 16 bases between them.

J is TRBJ2-2 and V is TRBV9; 7 nucleotides align to TRBD1. This CDR3 has 15 amino acids. CDR1 and CDR2 from the germline V gene are SGDLS and YYNGEE. Germline trimming cut 0 bases from V and 4 bases from J; bases unmatched to any gene: 3. The CDR3 DNA is TGTGCCAGCAGCGTAGAGGCAGGGGGCACCGGGGAGCTGTTTTTT. This gives the protein CASSVEAGGTGELFF. Variable domain in full (rest from reference TRBV9 and TRBJ2-2): DSGVTQTPKHLITATGQRVTLRCSPRSGDLSVYWYQQSLDQGLQFLIQYYNGEERAKGNILERFSAQQFPDLHSELNLSSLELGDSALYFCASSVEAGGTGELFFGEGSRLTVL.

The chain recombines TRBV12-5 with TRBJ1-1; 8 bases map to TRBD1. Germline V CDR1 and CDR2: LGHNT, FRNRAP. The CDR3 runs 16 residues. V lost 6 bases, J lost 0 bases, and 9 bases stayed unmatched. In nucleotides, the CDR3 is TGTGCTAGTGGCCCAACAGGGGGGGCGGTGAACACTGAAGCTTTCTTT. It encodes CASGPTGGAVNTEAFF.

The chain couples TRBV7-9 to TRBJ1-1, with a weak D call TRBD1 (6 bases). The V gene lost 11 bases and the J gene lost 4 bases, with 17 bases spanning the gap. The CDR3 is 13 residues long. Germline CDR1 is SEHNR and CDR2 is FQNEAQ (reference sequence). The CDR3 loop reads CAGGRGGSTEAFF. The CDR3 nucleotides are TGTGCCGGGGGCAGGGGCGGATCCACTGAAGCTTTCTTT.

V and J are TRBV27 and TRBJ1-2; tentatively, D is TRBD1 (6 bases). Germline loops: CDR1 MNHEY, CDR2 SMNVEV (reference sequence). V was pared by 3 bases and J by 8 bases, with 19 bases between. The CDR3 is 15 residues long. The DNA of the CDR3 is TGTGCCAGCAGTTTGGTCAGGGAGGGGGTGAGGGGCTACACCTTC. This codes for CASSLVREGVRGYTF.

V usage is TRBV7-2 and J usage is TRBJ1-1, with TRBD1 matching 8 bases. V was pared by 6 bases and J by 1 base, with 4 bases of the junction left unmatched. The CDR3 loop spans 14 amino acids. Germline assignment: CDR1 SGHTA and CDR2 FQGNSA. CDR3 protein: CASRPGGRNTEAFF. CDR3 in DNA: TGTGCCAGCAGGCCAGGGGGCAGGAACACTGAAGCTTTCTTT.

CDR3 loop: CASSLRLDRYSNQPQHF. The CDR3 nucleotides read TGTGCCAGTAGTCTTCGATTAGACAGGTATAGCAATCAGCCCCAGCATTTT. The chain is built from TRBV19 and TRBJ1-5; D possibly corresponds to TRBD1 (6 bases). The CDR3 consists of 17 residues. CDR1 and CDR2 from the germline V gene are LNHDA and SQIVND (reference sequence). V was trimmed by 5 bases and J by 0 bases, leaving 17 bases between them. Full variable domain (missing parts from reference TRBV19 and TRBJ1-5): DGGITQSPKYLFRKEGQNVTLSCEQNLNHDAMYWYRQDPGQGLRLIYYSQIVNDFQKGDIAEGYSVSREKKESFPLTVTSAQKNPTAFYLCASSLRLDRYSNQPQHFGDGTRLSIL.

This clone was seen just once. This chain links TRBV6-2 or TRBV6-3 with TRBJ1-2; maybe TRBD1 (5 bases). Trimming cost V 6 bases and J 8 bases, with 13 bases left between them. The CDR3 is made up of 12 amino acids. Germline assignment: CDR1 MNHEY and CDR2 SVGEGT. CDR3: CASSRDAGGYTF. CDR3 sequence (DNA): TGTGCCAGCAGCAGGGACGCGGGAGGCTACACCTTC.

V gene TRBV7-2 combines with J gene TRBJ2-1, with TRBD1 matching 9 bases. The CDR3 is 19 amino acids. The V gene's germline CDR1 is SGHTA and CDR2 FQGNSA. With 2 bases clipped from V and 6 bases from J, the junction kept 17 bases outside the gene matches. The CDR3 nucleotides read TGTGCCAGCAGCTTACGACCGGGGCCCGGGACAGGGCTTTCCAATGAGCAGTTCTTC. Translated, it gives CASSLRPGPGTGLSNEQFF.

The chain couples TRBV4-1 to TRBJ2-2; tentative D call: TRBD1 (6 bases). The V and J ends lost 0 bases and 5 bases respectively, with 19 bases between them. Germline-derived CDR1 and CDR2 are MGHRA and YSYEKL. This CDR3 is built from 18 residues. The DNA for the CDR3 is TGCGCCAGCAGCCAAGATCGTATTGGGGGCGCGGGTACCGGGGAGCTGTTTTTT. Translated: CASSQDRIGGAGTGELFF.